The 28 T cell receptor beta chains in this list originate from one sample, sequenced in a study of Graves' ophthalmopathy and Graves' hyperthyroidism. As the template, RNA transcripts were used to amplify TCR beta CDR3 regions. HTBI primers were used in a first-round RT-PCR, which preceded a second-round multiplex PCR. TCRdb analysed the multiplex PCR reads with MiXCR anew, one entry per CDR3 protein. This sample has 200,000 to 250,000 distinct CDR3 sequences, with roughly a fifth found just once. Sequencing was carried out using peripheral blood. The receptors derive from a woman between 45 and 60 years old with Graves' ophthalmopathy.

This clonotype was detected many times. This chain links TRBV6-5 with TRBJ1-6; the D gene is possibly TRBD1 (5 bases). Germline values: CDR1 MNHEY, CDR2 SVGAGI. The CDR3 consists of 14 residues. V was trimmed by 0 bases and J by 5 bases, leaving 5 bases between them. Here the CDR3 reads CASSYSQDNSPLHF. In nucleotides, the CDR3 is TGTGCCAGCAGTTACTCACAGGATAATTCACCCCTCCACTTT.

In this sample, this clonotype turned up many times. This CDR3 is CASSTDSRRQRETYEQYF. The CDR3 DNA follows: TGTGCCAGCAGCACAGATAGCCGGCGGCAGCGGGAGACCTACGAGCAGTACTTC. This chain uses TRBV7-8 with TRBJ2-7, with 8 nucleotides matching TRBD2. Trimming cost V 5 bases and J 2 bases; bases outside gene matches: 17. CDR1 is SGHVS, CDR2 FQNEAQ, per germline. The CDR3 contains 18 residues. The full variable domain, completed using reference TRBV7-8 and TRBJ2-7, is GAGVSQSPRYKVAKRGQDVALRCDPISGHVSLFWYQQALGQGPEFLTYFQNEAQLDKSGLPSDRFFAERPEGSVSTLKIQRTQQEDSAVYLCASSTDSRRQRETYEQYFGPGTRLTVT.

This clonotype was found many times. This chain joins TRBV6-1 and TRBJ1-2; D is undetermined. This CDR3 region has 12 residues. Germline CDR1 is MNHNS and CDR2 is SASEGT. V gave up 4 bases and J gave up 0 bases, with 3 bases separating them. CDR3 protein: CASSVTNYGYTF. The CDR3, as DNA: TGTGCCAGCAGTGTGACTAACTATGGCTACACCTTC.

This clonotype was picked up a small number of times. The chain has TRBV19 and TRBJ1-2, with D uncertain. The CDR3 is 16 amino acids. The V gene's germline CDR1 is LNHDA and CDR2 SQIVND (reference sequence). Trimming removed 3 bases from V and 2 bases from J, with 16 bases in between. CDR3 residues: CASSIGVRQRNYGYTF. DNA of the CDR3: TGTGCCAGTAGTATCGGGGTCCGCCAACGGAACTATGGCTACACCTTC.

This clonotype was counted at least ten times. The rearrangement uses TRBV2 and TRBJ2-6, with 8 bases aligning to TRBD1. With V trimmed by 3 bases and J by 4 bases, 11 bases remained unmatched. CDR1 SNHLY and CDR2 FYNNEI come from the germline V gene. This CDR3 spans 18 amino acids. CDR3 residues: CASSEIGQGVRGANVLTF. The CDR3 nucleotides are TGTGCCAGCAGTGAGATCGGACAGGGTGTGCGCGGGGCCAACGTCCTGACTTTC.

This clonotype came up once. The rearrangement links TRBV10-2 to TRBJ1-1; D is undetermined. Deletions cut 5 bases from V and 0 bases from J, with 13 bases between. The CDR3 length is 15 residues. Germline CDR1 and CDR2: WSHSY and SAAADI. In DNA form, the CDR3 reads TGCGCCAGCAGTCCGCCGGACGTTATGAACACTGAAGCTTTCTTT. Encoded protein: CASSPPDVMNTEAFF.

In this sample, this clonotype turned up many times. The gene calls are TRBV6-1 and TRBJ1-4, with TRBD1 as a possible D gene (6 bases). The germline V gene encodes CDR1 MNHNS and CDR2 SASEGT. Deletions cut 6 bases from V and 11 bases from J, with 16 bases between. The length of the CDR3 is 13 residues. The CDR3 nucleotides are TGTGCCAGCAGCCTCGTCGGGGGGCGGAAACTGTTTTTT. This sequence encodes CASSLVGGRKLFF.

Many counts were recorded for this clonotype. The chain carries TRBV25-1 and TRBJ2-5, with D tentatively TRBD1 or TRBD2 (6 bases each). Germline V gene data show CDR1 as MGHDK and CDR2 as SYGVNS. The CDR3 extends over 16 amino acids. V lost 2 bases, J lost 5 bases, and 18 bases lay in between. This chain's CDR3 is CASSETTGGLGETQYF. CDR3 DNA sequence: TGTGCCAGCAGTGAAACGACAGGAGGGCTTGGGGAGACCCAGTACTTC.

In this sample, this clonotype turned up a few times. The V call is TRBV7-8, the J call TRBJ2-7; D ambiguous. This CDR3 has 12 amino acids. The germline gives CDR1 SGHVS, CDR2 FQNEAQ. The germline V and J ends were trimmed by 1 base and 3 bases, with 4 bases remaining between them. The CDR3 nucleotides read TGTGCCAGCAGCTTAGAAGTCTACGAGCAGTACTTC. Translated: CASSLEVYEQYF. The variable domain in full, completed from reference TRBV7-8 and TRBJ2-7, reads GAGVSQSPRYKVAKRGQDVALRCDPISGHVSLFWYQQALGQGPEFLTYFQNEAQLDKSGLPSDRFFAERPEGSVSTLKIQRTQQEDSAVYLCASSLEVYEQYFGPGTRLTVT.

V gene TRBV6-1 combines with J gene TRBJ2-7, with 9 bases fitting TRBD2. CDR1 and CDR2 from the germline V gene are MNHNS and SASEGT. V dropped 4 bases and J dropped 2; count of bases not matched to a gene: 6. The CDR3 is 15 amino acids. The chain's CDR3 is CASSVLAGEAYEQYF. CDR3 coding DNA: TGTGCCAGCAGTGTCTTAGCGGGAGAGGCCTACGAGCAGTACTTC.

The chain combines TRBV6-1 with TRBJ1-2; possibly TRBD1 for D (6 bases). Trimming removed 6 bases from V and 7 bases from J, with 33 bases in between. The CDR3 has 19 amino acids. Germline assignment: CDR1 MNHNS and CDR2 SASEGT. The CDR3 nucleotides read TGTGCCAGCAGAGCAGCCCCCCGGGAGGTGCGGGGGGCGCCTTTTGGCTACACCTTC. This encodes CASRAAPREVRGAPFGYTF.

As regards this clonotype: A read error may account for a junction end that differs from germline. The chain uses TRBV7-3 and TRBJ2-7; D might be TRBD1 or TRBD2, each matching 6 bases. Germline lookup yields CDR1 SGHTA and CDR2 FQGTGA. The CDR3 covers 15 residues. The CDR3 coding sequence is TGTGGCAGCAGCCCGGGGGCCGCCGCCACCTACGAGCAGTACTTC. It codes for CGSSPGAAATYEQYF.

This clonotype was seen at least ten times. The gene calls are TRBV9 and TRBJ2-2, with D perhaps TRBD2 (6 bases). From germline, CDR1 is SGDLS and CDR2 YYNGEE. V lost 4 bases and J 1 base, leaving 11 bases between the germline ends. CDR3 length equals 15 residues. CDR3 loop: CASSLRDLNTGELFF. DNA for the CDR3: TGTGCCAGCAGCCTGCGGGACTTGAACACCGGGGAGCTGTTTTTT.

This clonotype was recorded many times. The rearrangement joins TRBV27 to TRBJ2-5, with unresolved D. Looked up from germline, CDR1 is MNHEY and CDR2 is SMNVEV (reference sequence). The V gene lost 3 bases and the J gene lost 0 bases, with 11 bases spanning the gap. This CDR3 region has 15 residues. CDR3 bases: TGTGCCAGCAGTTTTTTAATGTTGTACCAAGAGACCCAGTACTTC. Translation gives CASSFLMLYQETQYF.

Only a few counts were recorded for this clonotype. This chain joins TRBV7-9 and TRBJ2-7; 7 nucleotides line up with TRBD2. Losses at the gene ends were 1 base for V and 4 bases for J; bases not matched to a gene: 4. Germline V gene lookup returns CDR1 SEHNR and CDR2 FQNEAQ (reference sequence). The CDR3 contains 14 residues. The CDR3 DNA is TGTGCCAGCAGCTTAGTGGGTAGCGGGTACGAGCAGTACTTC. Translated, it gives CASSLVGSGYEQYF.

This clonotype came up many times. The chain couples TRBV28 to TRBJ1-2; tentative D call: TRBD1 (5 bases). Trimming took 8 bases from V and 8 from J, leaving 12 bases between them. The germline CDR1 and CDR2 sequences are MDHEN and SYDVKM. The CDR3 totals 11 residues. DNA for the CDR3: TGTGCCAGCCAGGGAGGCTGCGGCTACACCTTC. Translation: CASQGGCGYTF.

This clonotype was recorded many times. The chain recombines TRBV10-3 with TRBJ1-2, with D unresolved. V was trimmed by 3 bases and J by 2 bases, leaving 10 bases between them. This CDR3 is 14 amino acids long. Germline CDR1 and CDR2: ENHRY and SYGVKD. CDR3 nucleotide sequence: TGTGCCATCAGTGAACCCGGGCAAAACTATGGCTACACCTTC. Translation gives CAISEPGQNYGYTF.

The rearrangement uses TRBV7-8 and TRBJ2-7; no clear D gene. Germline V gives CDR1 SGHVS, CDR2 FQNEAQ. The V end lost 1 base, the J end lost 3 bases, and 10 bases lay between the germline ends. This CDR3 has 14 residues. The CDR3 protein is CASSLVGKDYEQYF. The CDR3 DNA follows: TGTGCCAGCAGCTTAGTGGGGAAGGACTACGAGCAGTACTTC. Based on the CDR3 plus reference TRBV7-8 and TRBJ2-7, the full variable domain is GAGVSQSPRYKVAKRGQDVALRCDPISGHVSLFWYQQALGQGPEFLTYFQNEAQLDKSGLPSDRFFAERPEGSVSTLKIQRTQQEDSAVYLCASSLVGKDYEQYFGPGTRLTVT.

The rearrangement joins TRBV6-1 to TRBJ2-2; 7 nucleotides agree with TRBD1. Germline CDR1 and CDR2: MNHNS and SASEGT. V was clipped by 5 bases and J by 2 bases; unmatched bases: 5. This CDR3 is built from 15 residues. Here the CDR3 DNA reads TGTGCCAGCAGTACGACAGGGTTCAACACCGGGGAGCTGTTTTTT. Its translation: CASSTTGFNTGELFF.

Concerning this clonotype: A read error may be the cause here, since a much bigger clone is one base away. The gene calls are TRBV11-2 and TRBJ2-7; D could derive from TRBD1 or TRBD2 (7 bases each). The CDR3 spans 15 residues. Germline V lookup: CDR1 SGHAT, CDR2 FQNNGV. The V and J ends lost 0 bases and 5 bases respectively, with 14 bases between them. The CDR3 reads CASSLDPRGGDEQYF. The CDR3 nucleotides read TGTGCCAGCAGCTTAGATCCCAGGGGGGGCGACGAGCAGTACTTC.

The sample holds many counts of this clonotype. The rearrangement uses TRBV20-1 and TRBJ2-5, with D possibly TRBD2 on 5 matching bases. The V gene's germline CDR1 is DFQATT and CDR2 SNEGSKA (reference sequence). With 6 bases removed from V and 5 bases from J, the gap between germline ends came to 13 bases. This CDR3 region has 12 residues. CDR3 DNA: TGCAGTGCCATTAGGAGCGGTGAGACCCAGTACTTC. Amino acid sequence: CSAIRSGETQYF.

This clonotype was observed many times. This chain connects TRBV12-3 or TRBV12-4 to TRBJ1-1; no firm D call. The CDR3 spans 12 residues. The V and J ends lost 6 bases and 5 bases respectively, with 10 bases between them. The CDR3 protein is CASRSGHTEAFF. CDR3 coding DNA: TGTGCCAGCAGATCAGGTCATACTGAAGCTTTCTTT.

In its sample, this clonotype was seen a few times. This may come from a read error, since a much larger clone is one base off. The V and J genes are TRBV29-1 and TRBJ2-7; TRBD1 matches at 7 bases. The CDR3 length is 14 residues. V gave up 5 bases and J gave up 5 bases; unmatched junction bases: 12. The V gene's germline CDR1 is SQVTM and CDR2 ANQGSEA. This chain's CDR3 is CSVPSLTGPDEQYF. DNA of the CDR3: TGCAGCGTTCCCAGTCTGACAGGGCCGGACGAGCAGTACTTC.

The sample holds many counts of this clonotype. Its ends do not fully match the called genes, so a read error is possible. CDR3 bases: TGTGCCAGCAGTTTATCCCAAGATGGCACCGATACGCAGTATTTT. This sequence encodes CASSLSQDGTDTQYF. This sequence joins TRBV28 and TRBJ2-3; D is uncertain. CDR1 and CDR2 (germline): MDHEN, SYDVKM. The CDR3 loop spans 15 amino acids.

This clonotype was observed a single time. The DNA for the CDR3 is TGCGCCAGCAGCTTGTCTGCCGTCCCGGGTCGCGAAGCTTTCTTT. Its translation is CASSLSAVPGREAFF. This chain links TRBV5-1 with TRBJ1-1, with unresolved D. V lost 1 base and J lost 8, with 18 bases in between. This CDR3 contains 15 residues. Germline V gene data show CDR1 as SGHRS and CDR2 as YFSETQ.

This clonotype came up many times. CDR3 sequence (DNA): TGTGCCAGCGCGGTGGCCGCTTTGAACACTGAAGCTTTCTTT. Its protein is CASAVAALNTEAFF. The chain is built from TRBV6-5 and TRBJ1-1; no reliable D call. V lost 8 bases, J lost 0 bases, and 13 bases lay in between. Germline CDR1 and CDR2: MNHEY and SVGAGI. The CDR3 has 14 residues.

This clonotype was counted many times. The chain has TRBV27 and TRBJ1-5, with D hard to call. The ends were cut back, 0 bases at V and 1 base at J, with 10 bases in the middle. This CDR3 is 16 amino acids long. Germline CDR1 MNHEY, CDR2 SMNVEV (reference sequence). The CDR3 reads CASSLSGRESNQPQHF. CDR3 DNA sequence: TGTGCCAGCAGTTTATCGGGTAGGGAGAGCAATCAGCCCCAGCATTTT.

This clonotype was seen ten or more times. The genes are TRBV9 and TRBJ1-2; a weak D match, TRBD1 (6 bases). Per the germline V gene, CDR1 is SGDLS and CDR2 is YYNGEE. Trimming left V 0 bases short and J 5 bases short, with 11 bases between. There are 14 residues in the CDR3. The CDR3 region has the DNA TGTGCCAGCAGCGTAGACCAGAGGGGGTATGGCTACACCTTC. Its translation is CASSVDQRGYGYTF.